A single sample gave rise to the 8 T cell receptor beta chains below, sequenced in a study of blood T cell repertoires in COVID-19 (dated by TCRdb to 2018 to 2020). Libraries were prepared through the immunoSEQ multiplex PCR assay. The table was pulled from immuneACCESS by TCRdb, which kept in-frame rearrangements only. Such tables lose some clones; where checked, under half of the loss comes from unresolved V genes, and the rest has no known cause. The sample data list a few hundred thousand clones, and under 90% of these were observed just once. The ten largest account for 1.5% to 2% of the sample. The sequenced sample consisted of PBMCs or T cells enriched from blood (not recorded which). These receptors all come from a woman in her twenties or thirties who had recovered from COVID-19.

The count of this clone is one. CDR3 sequence: CASSEAYGYTF. The CDR3 nucleotides are TGTGCCAGCAGTGAGGCTTATGGCTACACCTTC. The V and J genes are TRBV2 and TRBJ1-2; unclear D gene. The germline V and J ends were trimmed by 3 bases and 5 bases, with 4 bases remaining between them. This CDR3 region has 11 residues. Germline V gene data show CDR1 as SNHLY and CDR2 as FYNNEI. The full variable domain, with the rest looked up from reference TRBV2 and TRBJ1-2, is EPEVTQTPSHQVTQMGQEVILRCVPISNHLYFYWYRQILGQKVEFLVSFYNNEISEKSEIFDDQFSVERPDGSNFTLKIRSTKLEDSAMYFCASSEAYGYTFGSGTRLTVV.

V usage is TRBV7-9 and J usage is TRBJ1-6, with a weak D call TRBD1 (5 bases). The V end was cut by 5 bases, the J end by 7 bases, with 18 bases between. CDR3 length equals 16 residues. Germline CDR1 reads SEHNR; CDR2 reads FQNEAQ (reference sequence). Here the CDR3 reads CASSRDFEWANSPLHF. In DNA form, the CDR3 reads TGTGCCAGCAGCCGGGACTTTGAGTGGGCAAATTCACCCCTCCACTTT.

The chain joins TRBV19 to TRBJ2-7; 7 bases match TRBD1. Trimming at V came to 1 base and at J to 3 bases, leaving 3 bases not matched to a gene. Looked up from germline, CDR1 is LNHDA and CDR2 is SQIVND (reference sequence). CDR3 length: 14 amino acids. CDR3 amino acids: CASSIGTGNYEQYF. In nucleotides, the CDR3 is TGTGCCAGTAGTATAGGGACAGGAAACTACGAGCAGTACTTC.

The V gene is TRBV12-3 or TRBV12-4, the J gene TRBJ1-1; D not certain. This CDR3 is 13 amino acids long. V was clipped by 2 bases and J by 2 bases, with 6 bases between them. The CDR3 sequence is CASSLWANTEAFF. The CDR3 region has the DNA TGTGCCAGCAGTTTATGGGCCAACACTGAAGCTTTCTTT.

The V and J genes are TRBV5-4 and TRBJ1-3, with 7 bases lining up with TRBD1. Germline trimming cut 2 bases from V and 2 bases from J; bases unmatched to any gene: 4. The CDR3 covers 15 residues. Germline V lookup: CDR1 SGHNT, CDR2 YYREEE (reference sequence). The CDR3 loop is CASSLYRGPGNTIYF. In nucleotides, the CDR3 is TGTGCCAGCAGCTTATACAGGGGACCTGGAAACACCATATATTTT.

In DNA form, the CDR3 reads TGTGCCAGCAGCTTTGGTGCGGGAGCGTTTTATGAGCAGTTCTTC. The encoded protein is CASSFGAGAFYEQFF. The rearrangement uses TRBV11-2 and TRBJ2-1, with 7 bases that match TRBD2. CDR1 and CDR2 (germline): SGHAT, FQNNGV. The CDR3 spans 15 residues. J gave up 8 bases and V 3 bases, and 10 bases lay outside the gene matches.

To note about this clone: This sample includes further DNA sequences coding for the same CDR3. The chain carries TRBV10-1 and TRBJ1-1; D is perhaps TRBD1 (5 bases). CDR1 and CDR2 from the germline V gene are WNHNN and SYGVQD (reference sequence). Trimming took off 3 bases at V and 1 base at J, with 12 bases between the two ends. This CDR3 comprises 15 residues. The CDR3: CASSESGLGNTEAFF. The CDR3 region has the DNA TGCGCCAGCAGTGAATCAGGGCTGGGGAACACTGAAGCTTTCTTT.

The chain couples TRBV2 to TRBJ2-1; D perhaps matches TRBD1 (5 bases). Germline V gene lookup returns CDR1 SNHLY and CDR2 FYNNEI. The V and J ends lost 5 bases and 4 bases respectively, with 15 bases between them. CDR3 length equals 15 residues. Written as DNA, the CDR3 is TGTGCCAGCAGTACTCACAGGAACCTATACAATGAGCAGTTCTTC. Encoded protein: CASSTHRNLYNEQFF.